These 23 T cell receptor beta chains were sequenced from one sample in a study of blood T cell repertoires in COVID-19. Assay used: immunoSEQ multiplex PCR; TCRdb lists only in-frame clones, some missing. Of 120,000 to 150,000 clones listed, 80% to 85% were seen once; the top ten hold 8.5% to 9%. Sequencing was performed on peripheral blood. These receptors all come from a man aged 25-45 years with COVID-19, enrolled during active disease.

This clone was seen only a few times. The chain links TRBV10-3 to TRBJ1-5, with D unclear. Germline V gene sequence: CDR1 ENHRY, CDR2 SYGVKD. The CDR3 runs to 13 residues. V gave up 3 bases and J gave up 4 bases, with 7 bases separating them. This chain's CDR3 is CAISENLNQPQHF. Here the CDR3 DNA reads TGTGCCATCAGTGAAAACTTAAATCAGCCCCAGCATTTT.

The rearrangement joins TRBV19 to TRBJ2-3; tentative D call: TRBD1 (5 bases). Germline assignment: CDR1 LNHDA and CDR2 SQIVND (reference sequence). This CDR3 is 15 amino acids long. Deletions cut 2 bases from V and 2 bases from J, with 11 bases between. CDR3 nucleotide sequence: TGTGCCAGTAGTATAACAGGAATCATCACAGATACGCAGTATTTT. Its protein product is CASSITGIITDTQYF.

The chain employs TRBV6-5 and TRBJ2-7; 10 nucleotides match TRBD2. Germline values: CDR1 MNHEY, CDR2 SVGAGI. The trim removed 0 bases at V and 5 bases at J, leaving 4 bases unmatched. This CDR3 has 15 amino acids. CDR3 sequence (DNA): TGTGCCAGCAGTTACTCCCTAGCGGGAGTAAACGAGCAGTACTTC. It codes for CASSYSLAGVNEQYF.

The CDR3 spells CASSAIPGGPQETQYF. The CDR3 nucleotides are TGTGCCAGCAGCGCCATTCCGGGAGGCCCCCAAGAGACCCAGTACTTC. The chain uses TRBV7-3 and TRBJ2-5; 7 bases are a match to TRBD2. The germline CDR1 and CDR2 sequences are SGHTA and FQGTGA. This CDR3 has 16 residues. J was trimmed by 1 base and V by 5 bases; bases with no gene match: 10.

The gene calls are TRBV19 and TRBJ2-5; 9 bases fit TRBD1. Trimming removed 8 bases from V and 4 bases from J; junction bases left unmatched: 5. The CDR3 is 13 amino acids. The germline CDR1 and CDR2 sequences are LNHDA and SQIVND (reference sequence). CDR3: CASAQGARETQYF. CDR3 sequence (DNA): TGTGCCAGTGCACAGGGGGCTCGAGAGACCCAGTACTTC.

The gene calls are TRBV6-4 and TRBJ2-3; 9 nucleotides align to TRBD2. The length of the CDR3 is 14 residues. V lost 5 bases, J lost 6 bases, and 6 bases stayed unmatched. Germline loops: CDR1 MRHNA, CDR2 SNTAGT. The CDR3 DNA sequence: TGTGCCAGCAGTCCTAGCGGGATAGGGGATACGCAGTATTTT. It translates to CASSPSGIGDTQYF.

The chain recombines TRBV19 with TRBJ1-2; a weak D match, TRBD1 (6 bases). Germline CDR1 LNHDA, CDR2 SQIVND (reference sequence). The V end lost 0 bases, the J end lost 2 bases, and 19 bases lay between the germline ends. This CDR3 is built from 18 residues. This CDR3 reads CASSIEAPGQWRNYGYTF. CDR3 in DNA: TGTGCCAGTAGTATAGAAGCGCCTGGACAGTGGAGGAACTATGGCTACACCTTC.

This clone was observed once. The chain joins TRBV12-5 to TRBJ1-2, with D possibly TRBD1 on 6 matching bases. Germline CDR1 is LGHNT and CDR2 is FRNRAP. This CDR3 spans 16 amino acids. V dropped 4 bases and J dropped 6 bases, with 21 bases sitting between them. The CDR3 nucleotides are TGTGCTAGTGGTTCGGACCGGGGGGCGCGGGAACATGGCTACACCTTC. Translating it yields CASGSDRGAREHGYTF.

The J gene is TRBJ2-7, the V gene TRBV7-3; 8 bases match TRBD1. Germline lookup yields CDR1 SGHTA and CDR2 FQGTGA. Trimming removed 5 bases from V and 7 bases from J; junction bases left unmatched: 16. This CDR3 spans 16 amino acids. CDR3 loop: CASSTGQAQGLGEQYF. CDR3 sequence (DNA): TGTGCCAGCAGCACGGGACAGGCCCAGGGACTTGGAGAGCAGTACTTC. Together with reference TRBV7-3 and TRBJ2-7, the CDR3 gives the full variable domain: GAGVSQTPSNKVTEKGKYVELRCDPISGHTALYWYRQSLGQGPEFLIYFQGTGAADDSGLPNDRFFAVRPEGSVSTLKIQRTERGDSAVYLCASSTGQAQGLGEQYFGPGTRLTVT.

This clone was observed a single time. The CDR3 nucleotides are TGCGCCAGCAGTCCCGGGACTAGCGGGAGGTGGAATGAGCAGTTCTTC. It codes for CASSPGTSGRWNEQFF. The rearrangement joins TRBV10-1 to TRBJ2-1; 15 nucleotides align to TRBD2. V lost 5 bases to trimming and J lost 7 bases; unmatched junction nucleotides: 6. CDR3 size: 16 residues. Germline CDR1 WNHNN, CDR2 SYGVQD (reference sequence).

The rearrangement links TRBV28 to TRBJ2-7, with D perhaps TRBD1 (5 bases). V lost 2 bases and J lost 2, with 10 bases in between. CDR1 is MDHEN, CDR2 SYDVKM, per germline. CDR3 length equals 14 residues. Here the CDR3 reads CASSLDFRAYEQYF. The CDR3 nucleotides are TGTGCCAGCAGTTTAGACTTCAGGGCCTACGAGCAGTACTTC. Full variable domain (outside the CDR3, taken from reference TRBV28 and TRBJ2-7): DVKVTQSSRYLVKRTGEKVFLECVQDMDHENMFWYRQDPGLGLRLIYFSYDVKMKEKGDIPEGYSVSREKKERFSLILESASTNQTSMYLCASSLDFRAYEQYFGPGTRLTVT.

The J gene is TRBJ2-2, the V gene TRBV9; tentatively, D is TRBD2 (5 bases). The ends were cut back, 3 bases at V and 0 bases at J, with 15 bases in the middle. From germline, CDR1 is SGDLS and CDR2 YYNGEE. CDR3 length: 17 amino acids. CDR3 sequence: CASSAPGTTPNTGELFF. The CDR3 nucleotides read TGTGCCAGCAGCGCGCCGGGAACTACTCCGAACACCGGGGAGCTGTTTTTT.

The chain carries TRBV9 and TRBJ2-5; TRBD2 agrees at 8 bases. After removal of 0 bases from V and 2 bases from J, the junction contained 12 bases not matched to a gene. CDR1 and CDR2 from the germline V gene are SGDLS and YYNGEE. The CDR3 is 18 residues long. The CDR3 DNA is TGTGCCAGCAGCGTAGGTGTAGCGGGAAACCCCGGACAAGAGACCCAGTACTTC. Protein: CASSVGVAGNPGQETQYF.

This clone was picked up a small number of times. The CDR3 DNA sequence: TGTGCCAGCAGTGAAGCTCGAGAGTACGAGCAGTACTTC. It specifies CASSEAREYEQYF. V and J are TRBV2 and TRBJ2-7; no firm D call. Per the germline V gene, CDR1 is SNHLY and CDR2 is FYNNEI. This CDR3 has 13 amino acids. V was clipped by 0 bases and J by 4 bases, with 7 bases between them.

J is TRBJ1-2 and V is TRBV6-5, with 8 bases that match TRBD1. CDR1 is MNHEY, CDR2 SVGAGI, per germline. Trimming cost V 5 bases and J 4 bases; bases outside gene matches: 6. CDR3 length: 14 amino acids. The CDR3 loop reads CASSPGTGLYGYTF. The CDR3 coding sequence is TGTGCCAGCAGTCCGGGGACAGGTCTCTATGGCTACACCTTC.

The rearrangement uses TRBV3-1 (or the pseudogene TRBV3-2) and TRBJ2-7; D not resolved. Germline loops: CDR1 LGHDT, CDR2 YNNKEL (reference sequence). V gave up 4 bases and J gave up 5 bases, with 18 bases separating them. The CDR3 loop spans 15 amino acids. The CDR3 DNA sequence: TGTGCCAGCAGCCTTAGCCTCCTTGGAAAGAACGAGCAGTACTTC. Translated, it gives CASSLSLLGKNEQYF.

This clone was counted between two and nine times. The rearrangement links TRBV18 to TRBJ1-1, with D unresolved. CDR3 length equals 13 residues. The germline V gene has CDR1 KGHSH and CDR2 LQKENI. Trimming left V 7 bases short and J 5 bases short, with 14 bases between. The CDR3 is CASLNSVWTEAFF. CDR3 sequence (DNA): TGTGCCAGCTTAAATTCAGTTTGGACTGAAGCTTTCTTT.

The rearrangement joins TRBV5-4 to TRBJ1-6, with 7 bases identical to TRBD1. Germline V gene lookup returns CDR1 SGHNT and CDR2 YYREEE (reference sequence). The V and J ends lost 0 bases and 5 bases, in that order; junction bases with no gene match: 11. The CDR3 contains 18 residues. The CDR3 DNA sequence: TGTGCCAGCAGCTTGGGGGCCGTGGGACAGATAAATAATTCACCCCTCCACTTT. Protein product: CASSLGAVGQINNSPLHF.

This clone was counted between two and nine times. CDR3 coding DNA: TGTGCCAGTAGTATAACCCAGGATTCCTACGAGCAGTACTTC. Translated: CASSITQDSYEQYF. The chain combines TRBV19 with TRBJ2-7; D is unresolved. The V gene lost 2 bases and the J gene lost 1 base, with 9 bases spanning the gap. This CDR3 has 14 residues. In germline, CDR1 is LNHDA, CDR2 SQIVND (reference sequence). Complete variable domain (other parts from reference TRBV19 and TRBJ2-7): DGGITQSPKYLFRKEGQNVTLSCEQNLNHDAMYWYRQDPGQGLRLIYYSQIVNDFQKGDIAEGYSVSREKKESFPLTVTSAQKNPTAFYLCASSITQDSYEQYFGPGTRLTVT.

The V call is TRBV19, the J call TRBJ2-7; 10 bases fit TRBD1. V lost 5 bases to trimming and J lost 5 bases; unmatched junction nucleotides: 9. The germline V gene encodes CDR1 LNHDA and CDR2 SQIVND (reference sequence). The CDR3 is 15 amino acids. CDR3 region: CASSPRDRGPHEQYF. The DNA of the CDR3 is TGTGCCAGTAGTCCCCGGGACAGGGGCCCCCACGAGCAGTACTTC.

V usage is TRBV3-1 (or the pseudogene TRBV3-2) and J usage is TRBJ2-7; D is perhaps TRBD1 (6 bases). The CDR3 spans 15 residues. The germline V gene encodes CDR1 LGHDT and CDR2 YNNKEL (reference sequence). With 1 base removed from V and 0 bases from J, the gap between germline ends came to 10 bases. The CDR3 here is CASSQGGQISYEQYF. In DNA, the CDR3 is TGTGCCAGCAGCCAAGGCGGACAGATCTCCTACGAGCAGTACTTC.

V and J are TRBV10-3 and TRBJ2-3; a possible D gene is TRBD2 (6 bases). Germline CDR1 ENHRY, CDR2 SYGVKD. This CDR3 region has 18 residues. V shed 1 base and J shed 0 bases, with 17 bases lying between them. In DNA, the CDR3 is TGTGCCATCAGTGAGTTGGGGACTGCACGATCTAGCACAGATACGCAGTATTTT. Translation gives CAISELGTARSSTDTQYF.

The chain carries TRBV11-2 and TRBJ1-1, with TRBD1 identical over 9 bases. The CDR3 runs to 13 residues. V gave up 1 base and J gave up 6 bases; unmatched junction bases: 0. Germline V gene sequence: CDR1 SGHAT, CDR2 FQNNGV. The CDR3 loop is CASSLGTGAEAFF. The CDR3 nucleotides are TGTGCCAGCAGCTTAGGGACAGGGGCTGAAGCTTTCTTT.